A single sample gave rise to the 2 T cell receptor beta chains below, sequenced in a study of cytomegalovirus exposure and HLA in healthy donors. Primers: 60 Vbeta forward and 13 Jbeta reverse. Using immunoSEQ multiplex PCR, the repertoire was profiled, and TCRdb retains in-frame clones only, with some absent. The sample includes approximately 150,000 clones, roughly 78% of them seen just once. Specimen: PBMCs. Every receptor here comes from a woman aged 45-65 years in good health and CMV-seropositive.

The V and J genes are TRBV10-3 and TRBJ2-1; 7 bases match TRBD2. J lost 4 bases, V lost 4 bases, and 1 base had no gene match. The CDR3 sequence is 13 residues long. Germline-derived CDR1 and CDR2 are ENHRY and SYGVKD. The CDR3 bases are TGTGCCATCAGTGCCGGGGGGTACAATGAGCAGTTCTTC. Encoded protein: CAISAGGYNEQFF.

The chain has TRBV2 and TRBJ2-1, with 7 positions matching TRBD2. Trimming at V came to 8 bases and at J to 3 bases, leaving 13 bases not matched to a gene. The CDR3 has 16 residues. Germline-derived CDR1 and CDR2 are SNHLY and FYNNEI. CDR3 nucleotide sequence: TGTGCCAGCTCCCGGGACCCGGGGGGACTCTACAATGAGCAGTTCTTC. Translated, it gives CASSRDPGGLYNEQFF.